Listed here are 18 T cell receptor beta chains from one sample, sequenced in a study of blood T cell repertoires in COVID-19. The data were produced by immunoSEQ multiplex PCR, yet TCRdb's version contains in-frame clones alone and is incomplete. The sample holds under 60,000 clones; approximately 86% are singletons and the top ten take around 10%. Sequenced: peripheral blood. The source of these receptors is a human donor with acute or convalescent COVID-19. The donor label of this sample is uncertain.

The gene calls are TRBV5-8 and TRBJ2-3; no definite D call. CDR1 and CDR2 (germline): SGHTS, YDEGEE. The CDR3 covers 12 residues. Trimming stripped 3 bases from V and 0 bases from J, with 2 bases between. As DNA, the CDR3 is TGTGCCAGCAGCTCTAGCACAGATACGCAGTATTTT. Translation gives CASSSSTDTQYF.

The V gene is TRBV15, the J gene TRBJ2-2; D unresolved. V lost 6 bases and J 1 base, leaving 6 bases between the germline ends. CDR3 length: 13 amino acids. Per germline, CDR1 LNHNV and CDR2 YYDKDF (reference sequence). CDR3 sequence reads: CATSTWNTGELFF. The CDR3 DNA follows: TGTGCCACCAGTACTTGGAACACCGGGGAGCTGTTTTTT.

The chain recombines TRBV27 with TRBJ1-5; D not resolved. The V gene lost 1 base and the J gene lost 2 bases, with 12 bases spanning the gap. The CDR3 sequence is 16 residues long. Germline CDR1 MNHEY, CDR2 SMNVEV (reference sequence). The CDR3 protein is CASSLLAPGGNQPQHF. For the CDR3, the DNA is TGTGCCAGCAGTTTATTGGCTCCCGGGGGCAATCAGCCCCAGCATTTT.

The V gene is TRBV2, the J gene TRBJ2-2, with D hard to call. V was cut by 4 bases and J by 2 bases, with 8 bases left in between. The CDR3 extends over 14 amino acids. CDR1 and CDR2 (germline): SNHLY, FYNNEI. DNA of the CDR3: TGTGCCAGCAGTGGCGAGGTCAACACCGGGGAGCTGTTTTTT. The encoded protein is CASSGEVNTGELFF.

The chain employs TRBV9 and TRBJ1-4; the D gene is possibly TRBD1 (5 bases). Trimming removed 2 bases at V and 4 bases at J, with 9 bases between. The CDR3 has 14 residues. Germline values: CDR1 SGDLS, CDR2 YYNGEE. CDR3 loop: CASSVGGNNEKLFF. The CDR3 region has the DNA TGTGCCAGCAGCGTGGGGGGAAATAATGAAAAACTGTTTTTT.

This clone was counted once. V and J are TRBV9 and TRBJ2-2; tentatively, D is TRBD1 (5 bases). V shed 4 bases and J shed 1 base, with 11 bases lying between them. CDR1 is SGDLS, CDR2 YYNGEE, per germline. The CDR3 has 15 amino acids. The CDR3, as DNA: TGTGCCAGCAGCATTATGGACAAGAACACCGGGGAGCTGTTTTTT. Residues: CASSIMDKNTGELFF.

This chain uses TRBV28 with TRBJ2-1, with 8 nucleotides matching TRBD2. The V and J ends lost 3 bases and 6 bases, in that order; junction bases with no gene match: 10. From germline, CDR1 is MDHEN and CDR2 SYDVKM. The CDR3 has 16 residues. The CDR3 DNA follows: TGTGCCAGCAGTTTTTTGAGCGGGAGATCGCGCAATGAGCAGTTCTTC. Its translation: CASSFLSGRSRNEQFF.

This clone was detected only once. The chain has TRBV7-3 and TRBJ1-2; D call uncertain. The CDR3 is made up of 17 amino acids. Germline V gene sequence: CDR1 SGHTA, CDR2 FQGTGA. The ends were cut back, 4 bases at V and 1 base at J, with 19 bases in the middle. CDR3 loop: CASSSSTRQQINYGYTF. The CDR3 DNA is TGTGCCAGCAGCTCCTCGACCCGACAACAGATTAACTATGGCTACACCTTC.

This clone was observed a handful of times. J is TRBJ2-1 and V is TRBV28, with 8 nucleotides matching TRBD2. The germline V gene has CDR1 MDHEN and CDR2 SYDVKM. This CDR3 spans 14 amino acids. After removal of 11 bases from V and 7 bases from J, the junction contained 13 bases not matched to a gene. This chain's CDR3 is CADQPAGVSNEQFF. Written as DNA, the CDR3 is TGTGCCGATCAGCCAGCGGGAGTATCTAATGAGCAGTTCTTC.

The CDR3, as DNA: TGTGCCACCAGCAGAGTAGGCGACCCAGGGGGCGGAAAGTTCACAGATACGCAGTATTTT. It yields the protein CATSRVGDPGGGKFTDTQYF. This chain uses TRBV15 with TRBJ2-3; 8 nucleotides agree with TRBD1. The length of the CDR3 is 20 residues. The J segment lost 2 bases and the V segment lost 1 base, leaving 17 bases of the junction unmatched. Per germline, CDR1 LNHNV and CDR2 YYDKDF (reference sequence).

The chain employs TRBV7-8 and TRBJ2-1; D perhaps matches TRBD1 (9 bases). There are 13 residues in the CDR3. Per germline, CDR1 SGHVS and CDR2 FQNEAQ. V lost 11 bases and J lost 9, with 20 bases in between. The CDR3: CADGRDRAAEQFF. CDR3 in DNA: TGTGCCGACGGGAGGGACAGGGCGGCTGAGCAGTTCTTC.

This sequence joins TRBV28 and TRBJ1-5; D unclear. V dropped 8 bases and J dropped 0 bases, with 5 bases sitting between them. Germline assignment: CDR1 MDHEN and CDR2 SYDVKM. The CDR3 spans 12 residues. CDR3 in DNA: TGTGCCAGCCGGGTTAGCAATCAGCCCCAGCATTTT. Translated, it gives CASRVSNQPQHF.

In DNA form, the CDR3 reads TGTGCCAGCAGCCACGGCACCTGGCGGGAGGGCTCAGAGACCCAGTACTTC. This codes for CASSHGTWREGSETQYF. The gene calls are TRBV4-2 and TRBJ2-5; 9 positions agree with TRBD2. V was pared by 3 bases and J by 4 bases, with 12 bases of the junction left unmatched. Germline V gives CDR1 LGHNA, CDR2 YNFKEQ. The CDR3 runs 17 residues.

This sequence joins TRBV11-2 and TRBJ2-1, with a possible D match to TRBD2 (6 bases). The germline gives CDR1 SGHAT, CDR2 FQNNGV. This CDR3 spans 15 amino acids. V gave up 1 base and J gave up 6 bases, with 13 bases separating them. DNA for the CDR3: TGTGCCAGCAGCTTAGTCGGGGGACGGGTCAATGAGCAGTTCTTC. This codes for CASSLVGGRVNEQFF.

This chain connects TRBV5-1 to TRBJ2-1; 12 nucleotides match TRBD1. J gave up 8 bases and V 4 bases, and 7 bases lay outside the gene matches. The germline V gene encodes CDR1 SGHRS and CDR2 YFSETQ. The CDR3 consists of 15 residues. The CDR3 spells CASSHGTGGFDEQFF. CDR3 in DNA: TGCGCCAGCAGCCACGGGACAGGGGGCTTCGATGAGCAGTTCTTC.

The CDR3 is CASRGQITGELFF. The CDR3 DNA is TGTGCCAGCAGGGGACAGATCACCGGGGAGCTGTTTTTT. The J gene is TRBJ2-2, the V gene TRBV28; 7 bases are a match to TRBD1. CDR1 MDHEN and CDR2 SYDVKM come from the germline V gene. V trimming: 6 bases; J trimming: 4 bases; junction bases outside the gene matches: 2. CDR3 length: 13 amino acids.

The chain recombines TRBV6-2 or TRBV6-3 with TRBJ1-1, with TRBD1 as a possible D gene (6 bases). The CDR3 loop spans 16 amino acids. V lost 0 bases to trimming and J lost 3 bases, with 14 bases between them. Per germline, CDR1 MNHEY and CDR2 SVGEGT. CDR3 protein: CASSYSSGQRYTEAFF. CDR3 nucleotides: TGTGCCAGCAGTTACTCCTCTGGACAGAGATACACTGAAGCTTTCTTT.

The chain employs TRBV9 and TRBJ1-2; TRBD1 matches 9 bases. The junction had 3 bases not matched to a gene; V was cut back by 4 bases and J by 2 bases. This CDR3 has 14 amino acids. Germline CDR1 and CDR2: SGDLS and YYNGEE. CDR3 protein: CASSPGQGNYGYTF. CDR3 sequence (DNA): TGTGCCAGCAGCCCTGGACAGGGGAACTATGGCTACACCTTC.